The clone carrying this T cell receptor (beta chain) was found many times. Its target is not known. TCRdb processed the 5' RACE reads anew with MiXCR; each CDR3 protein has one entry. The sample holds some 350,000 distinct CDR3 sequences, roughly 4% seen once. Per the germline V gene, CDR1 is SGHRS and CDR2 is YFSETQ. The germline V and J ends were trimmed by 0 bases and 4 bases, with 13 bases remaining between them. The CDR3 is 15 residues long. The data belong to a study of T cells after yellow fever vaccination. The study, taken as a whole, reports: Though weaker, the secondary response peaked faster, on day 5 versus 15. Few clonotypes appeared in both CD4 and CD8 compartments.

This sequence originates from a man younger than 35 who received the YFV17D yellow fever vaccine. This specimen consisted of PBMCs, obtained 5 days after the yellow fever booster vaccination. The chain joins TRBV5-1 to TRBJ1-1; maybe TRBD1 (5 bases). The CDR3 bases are TGCGCCAGCAGCTTGGCCACAGGCTCGGCCACTGAAGCTTTCTTT. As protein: CASSLATGSATEAFF.